The clone carrying this T cell receptor beta chain has ten or more counts. Its antigen remains unknown. The data belong to a study of blood T cells in healthy people across ages. Study-level background: Capturing about one barcoded beta molecule per two T cells was achieved by template switching. Broader study findings: Strong correlation existed between TCR beta diversity and naive T cell percentage.

PCR was performed a second time for roughly 6 to 12 cycles using a sample-barcoded 5' primer and a J-beta primer mix. Each cDNA molecule carried a tag from a template-switch adaptor that contained 12 random nucleotides. One entry per CDR3 protein results from TCRdb running MiXCR on the 5' RACE reads. The sample records 650,000 to 800,000 distinct CDR3 sequences, over 40% being singletons. Germline V lookup: CDR1 LGHDT, CDR2 YNNKEL (reference sequence). The ends lost 4 bases at V and 4 bases at J; junction bases unmatched: 1. The CDR3 has 14 residues. The rearrangement uses TRBV3-1 and TRBJ2-5, with TRBD2 matching over 12 bases. The material sequenced was blood. This receptor was obtained from a woman older than 75 in good health. In nucleotides, the CDR3 is TGTGCCAGCAGCCTACTAGCGGGAGGAGAGACCCAGTACTTC. It is translated as CASSLLAGGETQYF.